The 30 T cell receptor beta chains below come from one sample, sequenced in a study of identical twins. MiXCR was run by TCRdb on the 5' RACE reads, yielding one entry per CDR3 protein. This sample has 310,000 or so distinct CDR3 sequences, with around 9.7% found just once. Separately, the same data were catalogued under a study of yellow fever vaccine responses in identical twins.

The material sequenced was CD8+ T cells sorted from blood. These receptors came from a woman younger than 30 in good health.

Ten or more counts support this clonotype. CDR3 nucleotide sequence: TGTGCCAGCAGGGGAGGGAGGCGTATCTCGGAGACCCAGTACTTC. As protein: CASRGGRRISETQYF. This chain joins TRBV12-3 or TRBV12-4 and TRBJ2-5; TRBD2 aligns across 7 bases. The V and J ends lost 6 bases and 5 bases, in that order; junction bases with no gene match: 12. The CDR3 has 15 amino acids.

A few counts support this clonotype. The V gene is TRBV6-4, the J gene TRBJ2-2; weak D call: TRBD2 (5 bases). Trimming took 0 bases from V and 1 from J, leaving 9 bases between them. Germline V CDR1 and CDR2: MRHNA, SNTAGT. The CDR3 has 16 amino acids. In DNA form, the CDR3 reads TGTGCCAGCAGTGACTCGAATAGCGAGAACACCGGGGAGCTGTTTTTT. This gives the protein CASSDSNSENTGELFF.

The V and J genes are TRBV20-1 and TRBJ2-2, with D possibly being TRBD1 or TRBD2 (6 bases each). Per the germline V gene, CDR1 is DFQATT and CDR2 is SNEGSKA (reference sequence). The CDR3 covers 16 residues. Trimming took 0 bases from V and 2 from J, leaving 13 bases between them. CDR3 DNA: TGCAGTGCTAGAGATTTGGAGGGGGTTAACACCGGGGAGCTGTTTTTT. It yields the protein CSARDLEGVNTGELFF.

This clonotype was counted a few times. The rearrangement joins TRBV20-1 to TRBJ2-1; 11 bases match TRBD2. Trimming cost V 1 base and J 3 bases; bases outside gene matches: 5. CDR1 is DFQATT, CDR2 SNEGSKA, per germline (reference sequence). CDR3 size: 16 residues. CDR3 in DNA: TGCAGTGCTAGAGCCGAGACTAGCGGGGACTACAATGAGCAGTTCTTC. It is translated as CSARAETSGDYNEQFF.

This clonotype was observed a few times. This sequence joins TRBV20-1 and TRBJ2-7; TRBD2 agrees at 9 bases. The CDR3 covers 14 residues. V shed 6 bases, J shed 2 bases, and the junction held 8 bases outside the gene matches. CDR1 and CDR2 (germline): DFQATT, SNEGSKA (reference sequence). For the CDR3, the DNA is TGCAGTGCCAACATAGCGGGAGCGCCCTACGAGCAGTACTTC. Its translation: CSANIAGAPYEQYF.

There are a few counts of this clonotype. This chain connects TRBV6-6 to TRBJ2-7, with D unresolved. This CDR3 contains 11 residues. The V and J ends lost 7 bases and 5 bases respectively, with 9 bases between them. In germline, CDR1 is MNHNY, CDR2 SVGAGI (reference sequence). Here the CDR3 DNA reads TGTGCCAGCACCCCTGGGGACGAGCAGTACTTC. Protein: CASTPGDEQYF.

This rearrangement joins TRBV28 to TRBJ2-7, with TRBD1 matching over 8 bases. The germline CDR1 and CDR2 sequences are MDHEN and SYDVKM. Germline trimming cut 6 bases from V and 5 bases from J; bases unmatched to any gene: 12. CDR3 size: 15 residues. Here the CDR3 reads CASSAERTGSHEQYF. The CDR3 DNA reads as TGTGCCAGCAGCGCGGAACGGACAGGGTCCCACGAGCAGTACTTC. The whole variable domain, filled in from reference TRBV28 and TRBJ2-7, reads DVKVTQSSRYLVKRTGEKVFLECVQDMDHENMFWYRQDPGLGLRLIYFSYDVKMKEKGDIPEGYSVSREKKERFSLILESASTNQTSMYLCASSAERTGSHEQYFGPGTRLTVT.

This clonotype was seen repeatedly, ten times or more. The V and J genes are TRBV21-1 and TRBJ2-1; TRBD2 was called by the table and not checked on the DNA. TRBV21-1 counts as a pseudogene. The CDR3 extends over 20 amino acids. This CDR3 is CASSNSLGPSGRESYNEQFF. DNA of the CDR3: TGTGCCAGCAGCAATTCCCTCGGCCCTAGCGGGAGGGAGTCCTACAATGAGCAGTTCTTC.

CDR3 nucleotide sequence: TGCAGTGCTAGAGATTTAGGCACAGATACGCAGTATTTT. Translating gives CSARDLGTDTQYF. The chain is built from TRBV20-1 and TRBJ2-3; D remains ambiguous. With 0 bases removed from V and 1 base from J, the gap between germline ends came to 5 bases. The V gene's germline CDR1 is DFQATT and CDR2 SNEGSKA (reference sequence). This CDR3 spans 13 amino acids.

This rearrangement joins TRBV6-1 to TRBJ1-1; D possibly corresponds to TRBD1 (5 bases). Germline CDR1 reads MNHNS; CDR2 reads SASEGT. The CDR3 extends over 16 amino acids. Trimming removed 2 bases at V and 2 bases at J, with 15 bases between. The DNA of the CDR3 is TGTGCCAGCAGTGAATGGACCAGGGAACCAAACACTGAAGCTTTCTTT. Amino acid sequence: CASSEWTREPNTEAFF.

This chain links TRBV5-4 with TRBJ2-1; TRBD2 aligns across 13 bases. Trimming took 0 bases from V and 3 from J; bases not matched to a gene: 15. This CDR3 comprises 21 residues. The germline CDR1 and CDR2 sequences are SGHNT and YYREEE (reference sequence). CDR3 region: CASSLETSGGLTTTHYNEQFF. CDR3 bases: TGTGCCAGCAGCTTGGAGACTAGCGGGGGGTTAACCACTACACACTACAATGAGCAGTTCTTC.

This chain links TRBV28 with TRBJ2-7, with TRBD2 identical over 13 bases. Germline V lookup: CDR1 MDHEN, CDR2 SYDVKM. V gave up 3 bases and J gave up 0 bases; unmatched junction bases: 2. The CDR3 spans 16 residues. The CDR3 is CASSFGTSGTSYEQYF. The CDR3 region has the DNA TGTGCCAGCAGTTTCGGGACTAGCGGGACCTCCTACGAGCAGTACTTC.

The chain links TRBV20-1 to TRBJ2-7; D possibly uses TRBD1 or TRBD2 (5 bases each). The germline CDR1 and CDR2 sequences are DFQATT and SNEGSKA (reference sequence). Trimming took off 2 bases at V and 3 bases at J, with 11 bases between the two ends. This CDR3 has 13 amino acids. The CDR3: CSARRRDDYEQYF. CDR3 DNA: TGCAGTGCTAGACGTCGGGACGACTACGAGCAGTACTTC.

This clonotype has only a few counts. This chain joins TRBV12-3 or TRBV12-4 and TRBJ1-4; no clear D. This CDR3 region has 11 residues. Deletions cut 8 bases from V and 10 bases from J, with 11 bases between. CDR3 sequence (DNA): TGTGCCAGCGGAGAGGAGGGAAAACTGTTTTTT. Its protein is CASGEEGKLFF.

The rearrangement joins TRBV6-1 to TRBJ1-5; a weak D match, TRBD1 (5 bases). The CDR3 consists of 14 residues. V shed 5 bases and J shed 3 bases, with 11 bases lying between them. CDR1 and CDR2 (germline): MNHNS, SASEGT. The CDR3 is CASSTGTFNQPQHF. The CDR3 DNA reads TGTGCCAGCAGTACCGGGACCTTCAATCAGCCCCAGCATTTT.

The table lists this clonotype with a few counts. The chain carries TRBV27 and TRBJ2-5; possibly TRBD1 for D (6 bases). Trimming cost V 4 bases and J 5 bases, with 14 bases left between them. From germline, CDR1 is MNHEY and CDR2 SMNVEV (reference sequence). The length of the CDR3 is 14 residues. CDR3 residues: CASSSGGVGETQYF. CDR3 sequence (DNA): TGTGCCAGCAGTTCTGGGGGCGTGGGGGAGACCCAGTACTTC.

A few counts support this clonotype. V gene TRBV20-1 combines with J gene TRBJ2-3; 11 nucleotides agree with TRBD2. The CDR3 is 17 residues long. Trimming at V came to 3 bases and at J to 2 bases, leaving 10 bases not matched to a gene. Germline values: CDR1 DFQATT, CDR2 SNEGSKA (reference sequence). The CDR3 nucleotides read TGCAGTGCTAGGCGCCAAGAACTAGCGGGAGACACAGATACGCAGTATTTT. This encodes CSARRQELAGDTDTQYF.

This clonotype has ten or more counts. This rearrangement joins TRBV7-9 to TRBJ2-5; TRBD1 matches 7 bases. V lost 5 bases to trimming and J lost 4 bases; unmatched junction nucleotides: 7. The CDR3 length is 14 residues. Germline CDR1 reads SEHNR; CDR2 reads FQNEAQ (reference sequence). The CDR3 coding sequence is TGTGCCAGCAGCCCGAGACAGGGTCCAGAGACCCAGTACTTC. It is translated as CASSPRQGPETQYF.

This sequence joins TRBV20-1 and TRBJ2-7; maybe TRBD2 (5 bases). The CDR3 is made up of 17 amino acids. V lost 4 bases and J 5 bases, leaving 27 bases between the germline ends. CDR1 is DFQATT, CDR2 SNEGSKA, per germline (reference sequence). Written as DNA, the CDR3 is TGCAGTGCTAAGGTTAGCGTCCCGGAGGAGGTAGTAAACGAGCAGTACTTC. This translates into CSAKVSVPEEVVNEQYF.

The chain employs TRBV7-9 and TRBJ2-7; no clear D gene. The V end was cut by 3 bases, the J end by 3 bases, with 12 bases between. The CDR3 is 14 amino acids. Germline assignment: CDR1 SEHNR and CDR2 FQNEAQ (reference sequence). The CDR3 DNA follows: TGTGCCAGCAGCTTTGATTACAACAACTACGAGCAGTACTTC. Its translation is CASSFDYNNYEQYF.

The chain links TRBV7-8 to TRBJ2-3, with D perhaps given as TRBD1 or TRBD2 (6 bases each). The germline V gene has CDR1 SGHVS and CDR2 FQNEAQ. The CDR3 is 18 residues long. V was clipped by 0 bases and J by 0 bases, with 16 bases between them. The CDR3 protein is CASSLAHSGATSTDTQYF. The DNA of the CDR3 is TGTGCCAGCAGCTTAGCACACTCGGGGGCAACTAGCACAGATACGCAGTATTTT. The full variable domain, its missing parts supplied by reference TRBV7-8 and TRBJ2-3, is GAGVSQSPRYKVAKRGQDVALRCDPISGHVSLFWYQQALGQGPEFLTYFQNEAQLDKSGLPSDRFFAERPEGSVSTLKIQRTQQEDSAVYLCASSLAHSGATSTDTQYFGPGTRLTVL.

The chain uses TRBV7-9 and TRBJ2-7; D gene unclear. Germline CDR1 SEHNR, CDR2 FQNEAQ (reference sequence). V lost 5 bases, J lost 3 bases, and 17 bases lay in between. The CDR3 is 15 residues long. The CDR3 nucleotides read TGTGCCAGCAGCGAAGACGAAAAACGATTCTACGAGCAGTACTTC. As protein: CASSEDEKRFYEQYF. The whole variable domain, filled in from reference TRBV7-9 and TRBJ2-7, reads DTGVSQNPRHKITKRGQNVTFRCDPISEHNRLYWYRQTLGQGPEFLTYFQNEAQLEKSRLLSDRFSAERPKGSFSTLEIQRTEQGDSAMYLCASSEDEKRFYEQYFGPGTRLTVT.

J is TRBJ2-5 and V is TRBV7-9; weak D call: TRBD2 (6 bases). CDR3 length: 14 residues. Germline loops: CDR1 SEHNR, CDR2 FQNEAQ (reference sequence). Trimming removed 5 bases from V and 4 bases from J, with 14 bases in between. The CDR3 reads CASSSRDSRETQYF. DNA of the CDR3: TGTGCCAGCAGCAGCCGGGACTCGAGAGAGACCCAGTACTTC.

This clonotype has a count of ten or more. The CDR3 region is CASSQAWGSGANVLTF. In DNA, the CDR3 is TGCGCCAGCAGCCAAGCTTGGGGCTCTGGGGCCAACGTCCTGACTTTC. The chain has TRBV4-3 and TRBJ2-6; no firm D call. The CDR3 has 16 amino acids. Between the trimmed V and J ends, which lost 1 base and 0 bases, there was a span of 7 bases. Germline values: CDR1 LGHNA, CDR2 YSLEER.

The chain uses TRBV11-1 and TRBJ2-7, with D hard to call. The CDR3 contains 12 residues. V lost 5 bases and J 2 bases, leaving 7 bases between the germline ends. Germline-derived CDR1 and CDR2 are SGHAT and FQDESV (reference sequence). CDR3 DNA sequence: TGTGCCAGCAGCCACTCAACCTACGAGCAGTACTTC. Its translation is CASSHSTYEQYF.

The gene calls are TRBV7-2 and TRBJ2-3, with 12 bases fitting TRBD2. The J segment lost 4 bases and the V segment lost 4 bases, leaving 9 bases of the junction unmatched. In germline, CDR1 is SGHTA, CDR2 FQGNSA. The CDR3 length is 17 residues. CDR3 amino acids: CASSSIPSGRAADTQYF. As DNA, the CDR3 is TGTGCCAGCAGCTCGATTCCTAGCGGGAGGGCCGCAGATACGCAGTATTTT.

The chain employs TRBV6-5 and TRBJ2-7, with D possibly TRBD2 on 6 matching bases. The germline V and J ends were trimmed by 2 bases and 7 bases, with 18 bases remaining between them. Germline assignment: CDR1 MNHEY and CDR2 SVGAGI. The CDR3 is 15 amino acids. In DNA, the CDR3 is TGTGCCAGCAGTTACAGGGAGGAACTACCATGGGAGCAGTACTTC. It encodes CASSYREELPWEQYF.

In this sample, this clonotype turned up a few times. This rearrangement joins TRBV4-3 to TRBJ2-2; D is undetermined. The CDR3 is 15 residues long. Trimming took 0 bases from V and 0 from J, leaving 5 bases between them. Looked up from germline, CDR1 is LGHNA and CDR2 is YSLEER. This CDR3 reads CASSQDLSNTGELFF. The CDR3 DNA reads as TGCGCCAGCAGCCAAGATCTTTCGAACACCGGGGAGCTGTTTTTT.

The gene calls are TRBV7-2 and TRBJ2-7; 13 nucleotides line up with TRBD2. This CDR3 contains 17 residues. Losses at the gene ends were 5 bases for V and 4 bases for J; bases not matched to a gene: 11. The germline V gene has CDR1 SGHTA and CDR2 FQGNSA. The CDR3 sequence is CASSPRQGLAGTYEQYF. In nucleotides, the CDR3 is TGTGCCAGCAGCCCGCGACAGGGACTAGCGGGGACTTACGAGCAGTACTTC. Using reference TRBV7-2 and TRBJ2-7 for the parts outside the CDR3, the full variable domain is GAGVSQSPSNKVTEKGKDVELRCDPISGHTALYWYRQSLGQGLEFLIYFQGNSAPDKSGLPSDRFSAERTGGSVSTLTIQRTQQEDSAVYLCASSPRQGLAGTYEQYFGPGTRLTVT.

The sample holds many counts of this clonotype. The chain combines TRBV29-1 with TRBJ2-7; a weak D match, TRBD1 (6 bases). V was trimmed by 4 bases and J by 2 bases, leaving 12 bases between them. The CDR3 covers 13 residues. The germline gives CDR1 SQVTM, CDR2 ANQGSEA. CDR3 bases: TGCAGCGTTGTGAGGACAGATACCTACGAGCAGTACTTC. Protein sequence: CSVVRTDTYEQYF.